Shown below are 27 T cell receptor beta chains from a single sample sequenced in a study of early T cells in non-severe SARS-CoV-2 infection listed by TCRdb under 2021. Receptor libraries were prepared by 5' RACE. Sequenced on a NextSeq 500. Using fastp at Q25 and MiXCR, TCRdb reprocessed the public reads and kept productive beta chains. Identical CDR3 protein sequences are pooled into one entry, listed with their most common genes and DNA. Counted in this sample were around 83,000 distinct CDR3 sequences; roughly a tenth of them appeared once. The top ten clonotypes cover just over 8% of the sample. The sequences come from whole blood, collected at baseline. The receptors were gathered from an adult who was a healthcare worker with PCR-confirmed SARS-CoV-2 infection or an uninfected control (not recorded which).

This clonotype was counted a few times. This chain links TRBV24-1 with TRBJ2-2; D may match TRBD1 or TRBD2 (6 bases each). V lost 3 bases, J lost 6 bases, and 13 bases lay in between. This CDR3 comprises 15 residues. Germline CDR1 KGHDR, CDR2 SFDVKD. In nucleotides, the CDR3 is TGTGCCACCAGTGATATCCGAAGGGGGGCCGGGGAGCTGTTTTTT. It encodes CATSDIRRGAGELFF.

This clonotype was observed many times. The chain couples TRBV18 to TRBJ1-1; TRBD1 matches 8 bases. Trimming cost V 3 bases and J 1 base; bases outside gene matches: 4. CDR1 is KGHSH, CDR2 LQKENI, per germline. The CDR3 runs 15 residues. The CDR3 region is CASSPRQGSNTEAFF. CDR3 nucleotide sequence: TGTGCCAGCTCACCGCGACAGGGGTCGAACACTGAAGCTTTCTTT.

In DNA form, the CDR3 reads TGTGCCAGCAACCTAGCGGGGAGGAGGATCCAAGAGACCCAGTACTTC. Translating gives CASNLAGRRIQETQYF. The rearrangement uses TRBV7-8 and TRBJ2-5; the match to TRBD2 covers 9 bases. Germline values: CDR1 SGHVS, CDR2 FQNEAQ. The J segment lost 1 base and the V segment lost 7 bases, leaving 10 bases of the junction unmatched. The CDR3 consists of 16 residues. The whole variable domain, remainder taken from reference TRBV7-8 and TRBJ2-5, is GAGVSQSPRYKVAKRGQDVALRCDPISGHVSLFWYQQALGQGPEFLTYFQNEAQLDKSGLPSDRFFAERPEGSVSTLKIQRTQQEDSAVYLCASNLAGRRIQETQYFGPGTRLLVL.

J is TRBJ2-1 and V is TRBV27; D is perhaps TRBD2 (6 bases). There are 17 residues in the CDR3. Trimming took 0 bases from V and 4 from J, leaving 16 bases between them. Germline V lookup: CDR1 MNHEY, CDR2 SMNVEV (reference sequence). CDR3 DNA: TGTGCCAGCAGTTTATCCCTAGCGACTAGTTCTTACAATGAGCAGTTCTTC. It is translated as CASSLSLATSSYNEQFF.

This clonotype was counted a few times. The chain is built from TRBV12-3 or TRBV12-4 and TRBJ1-2; weak D call: TRBD1 (5 bases). With 7 bases removed from V and 4 bases from J, the gap between germline ends came to 19 bases. This CDR3 is built from 15 residues. Written as DNA, the CDR3 is TGTGCCAGCAATGTGGGACGCACTGGGAGCTATGGCTACACCTTC. Protein: CASNVGRTGSYGYTF.

The chain couples TRBV28 to TRBJ2-7; perhaps TRBD2 as D (6 bases). CDR1 and CDR2 (germline): MDHEN, SYDVKM. This CDR3 spans 14 amino acids. The V and J ends lost 2 bases and 0 bases respectively, with 8 bases between them. The DNA of the CDR3 is TGTGCCAGCAGTTTAGGTAGCGGCTCCTACGAGCAGTACTTC. Protein: CASSLGSGSYEQYF.

V is TRBV6-4 and J is TRBJ2-3, with TRBD2 matching 7 bases. The germline V gene encodes CDR1 MRHNA and CDR2 SNTAGT. J lost 4 bases, V lost 2 bases, and 3 bases had no gene match. CDR3 length equals 14 residues. The CDR3 here is CASSDGLEADTQYF. The CDR3 DNA reads as TGTGCCAGCAGTGACGGACTAGAAGCAGATACGCAGTATTTT.

The chain recombines TRBV7-8 with TRBJ2-1, with 10 nucleotides matching TRBD2. V was pared by 2 bases and J by 5 bases, with 3 bases of the junction left unmatched. In germline, CDR1 is SGHVS, CDR2 FQNEAQ. The CDR3 consists of 15 residues. CDR3 DNA: TGTGCCAGCAGCTTACGGCTAGCGGGAGACAATGAGCAGTTCTTC. Its protein is CASSLRLAGDNEQFF.

This clonotype was seen ten or more times. The V gene is TRBV28, the J gene TRBJ1-1; D is ambiguous. This CDR3 region has 11 residues. Germline V lookup: CDR1 MDHEN, CDR2 SYDVKM. V shed 7 bases and J shed 2 bases, with 5 bases lying between them. CDR3 in amino acids: CASIGNTEAFF. DNA of the CDR3: TGTGCCAGCATAGGAAACACTGAAGCTTTCTTT.

The chain employs TRBV7-9 and TRBJ2-7; the D gene is possibly TRBD1 (6 bases). Per germline, CDR1 SEHNR and CDR2 FQNEAQ (reference sequence). The CDR3 is made up of 16 amino acids. V gave up 4 bases and J gave up 3 bases, with 19 bases separating them. CDR3 DNA: TGTGCCAGCAGCTCTTCGGATGCAGGGGAAGGCTACGAGCAGTACTTC. Encoded protein: CASSSSDAGEGYEQYF.

This clonotype was counted a few times. CDR3 in amino acids: CSAVGGVVVEQYF. For the CDR3, the DNA is TGCAGTGCTGTTGGGGGCGTTGTCGTCGAGCAGTACTTC. This chain joins TRBV20-1 and TRBJ2-7; tentatively, D is TRBD1 (6 bases). The CDR3 consists of 13 residues. Trimming took 5 bases from V and 6 from J, leaving 17 bases between them. CDR1 and CDR2 from the germline V gene are DFQATT and SNEGSKA (reference sequence).

A few counts support this clonotype. The CDR3: CAWSVLRGGQPQHF. DNA of the CDR3: TGTGCCTGGAGTGTGCTGCGAGGAGGACAGCCCCAGCATTTT. The chain couples TRBV30 to TRBJ1-5, with D uncertain. Germline CDR1 and CDR2: GTSNPN and SVGIG (reference sequence). The CDR3 totals 14 residues. Deletions cut 0 bases from V and 7 bases from J, with 13 bases between. Full variable domain (outside the CDR3, taken from reference TRBV30 and TRBJ1-5): SQTIHQWPATLVQPVGSPLSLECTVEGTSNPNLYWYRQAAGRGLQLLFYSVGIGQISSEVPQNLSASRPQDRQFILSSKKLLLSDSGFYLCAWSVLRGGQPQHFGDGTRLSIL.

The chain has TRBV7-6 and TRBJ2-6; D remains ambiguous. CDR1 SGHVS and CDR2 FNYEAQ come from the germline V gene. The CDR3 sequence is 15 residues long. Deletions cut 1 base from V and 6 bases from J, with 10 bases between. The CDR3 DNA is TGTGCCAGCAGCTTAGGCCCGCCAGCGGCCAACGTCCTGACTTTC. Translated, it gives CASSLGPPAANVLTF.

The rearrangement uses TRBV20-1 and TRBJ1-1; 10 bases fit TRBD1. Germline assignment: CDR1 DFQATT and CDR2 SNEGSKA (reference sequence). CDR3 length: 15 residues. Germline trimming cut 6 bases from V and 1 base from J; bases unmatched to any gene: 8. CDR3 sequence (DNA): TGCAGTGCGATCGGGACAGGGGATGGGAACACTGAAGCTTTCTTT. It translates to CSAIGTGDGNTEAFF.

This clonotype showed up many times. The genes are TRBV27 and TRBJ2-1, with D unclear. The CDR3 contains 15 residues. Germline assignment: CDR1 MNHEY and CDR2 SMNVEV (reference sequence). Deletions cut 5 bases from V and 1 base from J, with 12 bases between. CDR3: CASSREGFSYNEQFF. CDR3 sequence (DNA): TGTGCCAGCAGTAGGGAAGGGTTTTCCTACAATGAGCAGTTCTTC.

This clonotype was seen a few times. The V and J genes are TRBV5-6 and TRBJ2-1, with D perhaps TRBD2 (6 bases). Between the trimmed V and J ends, which lost 4 bases and 2 bases, there was a span of 16 bases. The CDR3 has 16 amino acids. CDR1 is SGHDT and CDR2 is YYEEEE in the germline V gene. The CDR3 region has the DNA TGTGCCAGCAGCCCAGACGGGGGAGCAACCTACAATGAGCAGTTCTTC. Amino acid sequence: CASSPDGGATYNEQFF.

The table lists this clonotype with many counts. This chain uses TRBV11-2 with TRBJ2-1, with TRBD2 matching 12 bases. J was trimmed by 8 bases and V by 5 bases; bases with no gene match: 7. The germline V gene encodes CDR1 SGHAT and CDR2 FQNNGV. This CDR3 is built from 15 residues. CDR3 sequence reads: CASSPLAGGLYEQFF. The CDR3 DNA reads TGTGCCAGCAGCCCGCTAGCGGGAGGGCTATATGAGCAGTTCTTC. Full variable domain (missing parts from reference TRBV11-2 and TRBJ2-1): EAGVAQSPRYKIIEKRQSVAFWCNPISGHATLYWYQQILGQGPKLLIQFQNNGVVDDSQLPKDRFSAERLKGVDSTLKIQPAKLEDSAVYLCASSPLAGGLYEQFFGPGTRLTVL.

Ten or more counts support this clonotype. This chain connects TRBV4-2 to TRBJ2-5, with 10 bases that match TRBD2. Germline assignment: CDR1 LGHNA and CDR2 YNFKEQ. This CDR3 is built from 16 residues. V gave up 3 bases and J gave up 5 bases; unmatched junction bases: 9. CDR3 region: CASSHSGRASRETQYF. The CDR3 DNA is TGTGCCAGCAGCCACAGCGGGAGGGCTAGTCGGGAGACCCAGTACTTC.

The chain couples TRBV27 to TRBJ2-3, with 10 nucleotides matching TRBD1. Germline trimming cut 5 bases from V and 7 bases from J; bases unmatched to any gene: 6. This CDR3 comprises 14 residues. Germline CDR1 and CDR2: MNHEY and SMNVEV (reference sequence). The CDR3 DNA follows: TGTGCCAGCAGTGGGACAGGGGTAGTGAATACGCAGTATTTT. This gives the protein CASSGTGVVNTQYF.

This clonotype was found many times. The rearrangement links TRBV20-1 to TRBJ1-2; perhaps TRBD1 as D (6 bases). The length of the CDR3 is 14 residues. Germline V gene sequence: CDR1 DFQATT, CDR2 SNEGSKA (reference sequence). The V end lost 3 bases, the J end lost 4 bases, and 15 bases lay between the germline ends. The CDR3 sequence is CSARAPGQSYGYTF. CDR3 DNA sequence: TGCAGTGCTAGGGCCCCCGGACAGAGCTATGGCTACACCTTC.

J is TRBJ2-3 and V is TRBV10-3; D not resolved. Trimming removed 2 bases from V and 4 bases from J, with 13 bases in between. Germline V CDR1 and CDR2: ENHRY, SYGVKD. The length of the CDR3 is 15 residues. The CDR3 DNA sequence: TGTGCCATCAGTGAGAAGGGCCTGGACGCAGATACGCAGTATTTT. It is translated as CAISEKGLDADTQYF.

About this clonotype: Mismatch with germline at one junction end may stem from a read error. The chain combines TRBV5-6 with TRBJ1-6, with D possibly being TRBD1 (5 bases). Per the germline V gene, CDR1 is SGHDT and CDR2 is YYEEEE. The length of the CDR3 is 16 residues. The CDR3 bases are TGTGCCAGCAGCTTCCGGGACGGTGGGCAAAATTCACCCCTCCATTTT. It is translated as CASSFRDGGQNSPLHF.

This clonotype was counted ten times or more. This chain joins TRBV4-1 and TRBJ1-1, with D possibly TRBD1 on 5 matching bases. Looked up from germline, CDR1 is MGHRA and CDR2 is YSYEKL. The CDR3 spans 11 residues. The V gene lost 3 bases and the J gene lost 10 bases, with 9 bases spanning the gap. CDR3 bases: TGCGCCAGCAGCCACACCGGGACAGCTTTCTTT. Protein product: CASSHTGTAFF.

This clonotype has just a few counts. This chain joins TRBV12-3 or TRBV12-4 and TRBJ2-7; D tentatively fits TRBD1 or TRBD2 (6 bases each). V was shortened by 5 bases and J by 4 bases, with 18 bases between the two germline ends. The CDR3 is 15 residues long. The CDR3 coding sequence is TGTGCCAGCAGTGCCTCGAGTAGGGGGGCATACGAGCAGTACTTC. Translation: CASSASSRGAYEQYF.

This clonotype was seen a handful of times. This sequence joins TRBV20-1 and TRBJ2-1; 13 bases agree with TRBD2. Unmatched junction bases numbered 18, after V lost 3 bases and J lost 4 bases. This CDR3 is 20 amino acids long. Germline V gives CDR1 DFQATT, CDR2 SNEGSKA (reference sequence). The CDR3 here is CSASLVSLAGGPHRYNEQFF. CDR3 in DNA: TGCAGTGCTAGCCTGGTCTCACTAGCGGGAGGGCCCCATCGTTACAATGAGCAGTTCTTC.

The J gene is TRBJ2-7, the V gene TRBV19; 7 nucleotides agree with TRBD1. Trimming removed 4 bases from V and 4 bases from J; junction bases left unmatched: 13. This CDR3 is 16 amino acids long. The germline CDR1 and CDR2 sequences are LNHDA and SQIVND (reference sequence). CDR3 protein: CASSTPQDRPGYEQYF. Written as DNA, the CDR3 is TGTGCCAGTAGTACGCCCCAGGACAGGCCGGGGTACGAGCAGTACTTC.

The genes are TRBV27 and TRBJ2-7; tentative D call: TRBD1 (6 bases). The V gene's germline CDR1 is MNHEY and CDR2 SMNVEV (reference sequence). Between the trimmed V and J ends, which lost 6 bases and 0 bases, there was a span of 18 bases. The CDR3 has 16 residues. For the CDR3, the DNA is TGTGCCAGCAGCAGCCCGCAGGGGACGGGCTCCTACGAGCAGTACTTC. Its protein is CASSSPQGTGSYEQYF.